The rows below give T cell receptor beta chains drawn from one sample of a study of T cell clones after liver transplantation. Profiled with immunoSEQ multiplex PCR; TCRdb holds only in-frame clones, not every one. The top ten clones hold around 0.86% of a sample with roughly 120,000 clones, approximately 90% of them seen once. The sample here was CD4+ T cells from blood, taken 12 months after liver transplant. These receptors all stem from a human patient who received a liver transplant. Some T cells may have come from the graft donor. The CDR3 runs from the conserved cysteine through the conserved F or W. The order of the fields is V gene, D gene, J gene, clone size, CDR3 DNA, CDR3 protein. The D gene is left open where the match is weak. Clone size is given for some rows only: seen once, a few or many times, or a class if the clone is expanded.

v_call: TRBV9; d_call: -; j_call: TRBJ1-1; clone_size: -; cdr3_nt: TGTGCCAGCAGCTCCAACGTGGGGAACACTGAAGCTTTCTTT; cdr3_aa: CASSSNVGNTEAFF
v_call: TRBV7-9; d_call: -; j_call: TRBJ1-3; clone_size: -; cdr3_nt: TGTGCCAGCAACCCAGGAGGGGTGGGAAACACCATATATTTT; cdr3_aa: CASNPGGVGNTIYF
v_call: TRBV5-6; d_call: -; j_call: TRBJ2-5; clone_size: -; cdr3_nt: TGTGCCAGCAGCTTGGCTGGCCCAGAGACCCAGTACTTC; cdr3_aa: CASSLAGPETQYF
v_call: TRBV7-9; d_call: TRBD2; j_call: TRBJ2-3; clone_size: -; cdr3_nt: TGTGCCAGCACAGGACTAGCGGGCACAGATACGCAGTATTTT; cdr3_aa: CASTGLAGTDTQYF
v_call: TRBV7-8; d_call: -; j_call: TRBJ2-1; clone_size: -; cdr3_nt: TGTGCCAGCAGCTTAGGAGCGGACAATGAGCAGTTCTTC; cdr3_aa: CASSLGADNEQFF
v_call: TRBV29-1; d_call: -; j_call: TRBJ2-3; clone_size: -; cdr3_nt: TGCAGCGTTGGGAGTAGGACCACAGATACGCAGTATTTT; cdr3_aa: CSVGSRTTDTQYF
v_call: TRBV9; d_call: -; j_call: TRBJ2-1; clone_size: -; cdr3_nt: TGTGCCAGCAGCGTATCTGGGACGGGGAATGAGCAGTTCTTC; cdr3_aa: CASSVSGTGNEQFF
v_call: TRBV19; d_call: TRBD1; j_call: TRBJ1-4; clone_size: -; cdr3_nt: TGTGCCAGTAGTAAGACAGGGGGTGATGAAAAACTGTTTTTT; cdr3_aa: CASSKTGGDEKLFF
v_call: TRBV29-1; d_call: -; j_call: TRBJ1-2; clone_size: -; cdr3_nt: TGCAGCGTTGAGATCGGTGGCAGGGGTGGCTACACCTTC; cdr3_aa: CSVEIGGRGGYTF
v_call: TRBV4-1; d_call: -; j_call: TRBJ2-7; clone_size: -; cdr3_nt: TGCGCCAGCAGCCAAGGGTTCAGCGTTTCCTACGAGCAGTACTTC; cdr3_aa: CASSQGFSVSYEQYF
v_call: TRBV9; d_call: TRBD2; j_call: TRBJ2-3; clone_size: -; cdr3_nt: TGTGCCAGCAGCGTAGAGACTAGCGTGAGCACAGATACGCAGTATTTT; cdr3_aa: CASSVETSVSTDTQYF
v_call: TRBV19; d_call: TRBD1; j_call: TRBJ2-5; clone_size: -; cdr3_nt: TGTGCCAGTACCCTGGGGGCAGGGGGCGGAGAGACCCAGTACTTC; cdr3_aa: CASTLGAGGGETQYF
v_call: TRBV27; d_call: TRBD1; j_call: TRBJ2-7; clone_size: few; cdr3_nt: TGTGCCAGCAGTTCTTTGGGGACAGAAGGCTACGAGCAGTACTTC; cdr3_aa: CASSSLGTEGYEQYF
v_call: TRBV7-9; d_call: -; j_call: TRBJ2-2; clone_size: -; cdr3_nt: TGTGCCAGCAGCTTAAAGGGGGCCGGGGAGCTGTTTTTT; cdr3_aa: CASSLKGAGELFF
v_call: TRBV29-1; d_call: -; j_call: TRBJ2-1; clone_size: once; cdr3_nt: TGCAGCCTCCTTGGTGCTGGACTCTACAATGAGCAGTTCTTC; cdr3_aa: CSLLGAGLYNEQFF
v_call: TRBV7-8; d_call: -; j_call: TRBJ2-1; clone_size: -; cdr3_nt: TGTGCCAGCAGCTTACGACTAGACCCTTACAATGAGCAGTTCTTC; cdr3_aa: CASSLRLDPYNEQFF
v_call: TRBV28; d_call: TRBD2; j_call: TRBJ2-1; clone_size: -; cdr3_nt: TGTGCCAGCAGTTTATCGCGCGGGAGGGCCTACAATGAGCAGTTCTTC; cdr3_aa: CASSLSRGRAYNEQFF
v_call: TRBV5-1; d_call: -; j_call: TRBJ2-5; clone_size: -; cdr3_nt: TGCGCCAGCAGCTCCCTTGTGGGCGGAGCTCAAGAGACCCAGTACTTC; cdr3_aa: CASSSLVGGAQETQYF
v_call: TRBV6-1; d_call: -; j_call: TRBJ1-3; clone_size: -; cdr3_nt: TGTGCCAGCAGTGAGGGTGTCACTGGAAACACCATATATTTT; cdr3_aa: CASSEGVTGNTIYF
v_call: TRBV2; d_call: -; j_call: TRBJ2-7; clone_size: -; cdr3_nt: TGTGCCAGCACCGGGGAAGAGTTCAGCGAGCAGTACTTC; cdr3_aa: CASTGEEFSEQYF
v_call: TRBV7-2; d_call: TRBD1; j_call: TRBJ1-1; clone_size: -; cdr3_nt: TGTGCCAGCAGCTTAGGGGACAGGGTTCACACTGAAGCTTTCTTT; cdr3_aa: CASSLGDRVHTEAFF
v_call: TRBV7-6; d_call: -; j_call: TRBJ2-7; clone_size: once; cdr3_nt: TGTGCCAGCAGCTTAAACCAGGGAGTAGGGGAGCAGTACTTC; cdr3_aa: CASSLNQGVGEQYF
v_call: TRBV5-1; d_call: -; j_call: TRBJ1-1; clone_size: -; cdr3_nt: TGCGCCAGCAGCTTATGGGGTCGGGGCACTGAAGCTTTCTTT; cdr3_aa: CASSLWGRGTEAFF
v_call: TRBV2; d_call: -; j_call: TRBJ2-1; clone_size: -; cdr3_nt: TGTGCCAGCACCCAAGACACGAGCTCCTACAATGAGCAGTTCTTC; cdr3_aa: CASTQDTSSYNEQFF